This T cell receptor beta chain was identified in a study of T cells in Graves' hyperthyroidism and ophthalmopathy. Study-level findings and limits: The model identified upcoming ophthalmopathy a median approximately 6.5 months ahead of onset.

With respect to this clonotype: Its antigen is currently unknown. Since a much larger clone is just one base distant, this may be a read error.

Hyperthyroidism, newly diagnosed and lasting under 2 months, affected patients aged 18 to 65. Those patients with uncontrolled infection, other autoimmune disease, pregnancy or lactation were excluded. Germline V gene lookup returns CDR1 SGHTA and CDR2 FQGTGA. This CDR3 is built from 14 residues. RNA transcripts were the template for amplifying TCR beta CDR3 regions. When the TCR CDR3 underwent first-round RT-PCR, the HTBI primer set was used. MiXCR, applied by TCRdb to the multiplex PCR reads, yields one record per CDR3 protein. Here the sample spans about 620,000 distinct CDR3 sequences, around 16% being singletons.

Source material: blood. The chain combines TRBV7-3 with TRBJ2-1; D is perhaps TRBD1 (6 bases). The receptor's source is a woman aged 25-40 years with Graves' hyperthyroidism. This CDR3 is CASSLGTNYDEQFF. The CDR3 coding sequence is TGTGCCAGCAGCTTAGGGACAAACTACGATGAGCAGTTCTTC.